These 26 T cell receptor beta chains originate from one sample sequenced in a study of blood T cell repertoires in COVID-19. Repertoires were generated with immunoSEQ multiplex PCR, while TCRdb's copy carries only in-frame clones and drops some. The table has some 290,000 clones, 81% seen once. Input material: peripheral blood. These receptors originate from a woman aged 55-69 years with active or convalescent COVID-19.

The chain combines TRBV6-2 or TRBV6-3 with TRBJ1-5; the match to TRBD1 covers 10 bases. There are 20 residues in the CDR3. Germline trimming cut 2 bases from V and 1 base from J; bases unmatched to any gene: 14. Germline CDR1 reads MNHEY; CDR2 reads SVGEGT. CDR3 in amino acids: CASSYRPYRDRGGSNQPQHF. The CDR3 region has the DNA TGTGCCAGCAGTTACCGCCCTTACCGGGACAGGGGAGGGAGCAATCAGCCCCAGCATTTT.

This rearrangement joins TRBV7-2 to TRBJ1-4; D is uncertain. Trimming left V 4 bases short and J 3 bases short, with 6 bases between. Germline loops: CDR1 SGHTA, CDR2 FQGNSA. The CDR3 runs 13 residues. For the CDR3, the DNA is TGTGCCAGCAGCTCTGGGCCTAATGAAAAACTGTTTTTT. Translating it yields CASSSGPNEKLFF.

The J gene is TRBJ1-1, the V gene TRBV7-9, with D possibly being TRBD1 (6 bases). The length of the CDR3 is 12 residues. Trimming left V 2 bases short and J 7 bases short, with 8 bases between. Germline CDR1 is SEHNR and CDR2 is FQNEAQ (reference sequence). For the CDR3, the DNA is TGTGCCAGCAGCTTACAGGGGTTTGAAGCTTTCTTT. It specifies CASSLQGFEAFF.

A single count supports this clone. J is TRBJ2-1 and V is TRBV9, with 7 bases aligning to TRBD2. Germline V CDR1 and CDR2: SGDLS, YYNGEE. The V gene end was trimmed by 6 bases and the J gene end by 0 bases; junction bases not matched to a gene: 3. This CDR3 comprises 14 residues. DNA of the CDR3: TGTGCCAGCACGGGCGGGGGCTCCTACAATGAGCAGTTCTTC. Amino acids: CASTGGGSYNEQFF.

This rearrangement joins TRBV2 to TRBJ1-2, with TRBD1 matching 8 bases. Germline assignment: CDR1 SNHLY and CDR2 FYNNEI. This CDR3 contains 14 residues. The J segment lost 8 bases and the V segment lost 3 bases, leaving 8 bases of the junction unmatched. The CDR3: CASSDLQGARGYTF. The CDR3 DNA reads TGTGCCAGCAGTGACCTTCAGGGGGCGCGAGGCTACACCTTC.

The rearrangement joins TRBV27 to TRBJ1-2, with TRBD1 matching over 7 bases. Germline V gives CDR1 MNHEY, CDR2 SMNVEV (reference sequence). The CDR3 loop spans 12 amino acids. V was clipped by 6 bases and J by 5 bases; unmatched bases: 3. In DNA, the CDR3 is TGTGCCAGCAGCGACAGGGTATATGGCTACACCTTC. It yields the protein CASSDRVYGYTF.

The chain is built from TRBV4-3 and TRBJ1-2; 7 bases agree with TRBD1. The CDR3 sequence is 15 residues long. Looked up from germline, CDR1 is LGHNA and CDR2 is YSLEER. With 0 bases clipped from V and 8 bases from J, the junction kept 9 bases outside the gene matches. DNA of the CDR3: TGCGCCAGCAGCCAAGAAAGGGGGCTAAGGTGGGGCTACACCTTC. It translates to CASSQERGLRWGYTF.

This CDR3 is CASSLAPGEMGYGYTF. The CDR3 nucleotides read TGCGCCAGCAGCTTGGCGCCAGGGGAAATGGGCTATGGCTACACCTTC. The rearrangement uses TRBV5-1 and TRBJ1-2, with D possibly TRBD1 on 6 matching bases. Germline CDR1 reads SGHRS; CDR2 reads YFSETQ. Trimming stripped 0 bases from V and 4 bases from J, with 16 bases between. The CDR3 totals 16 residues.

The chain is built from TRBV5-1 and TRBJ2-4; unclear D gene. Germline V gene data show CDR1 as SGHRS and CDR2 as YFSETQ. Trimming pared 4 bases from V and 0 bases from J, leaving 8 bases between. The CDR3 runs to 14 residues. Here the CDR3 DNA reads TGCGCCAGCAGCATTTCCCTAGCCAAAAACATTCAGTACTTC. Amino acids: CASSISLAKNIQYF.

The V gene is TRBV19, the J gene TRBJ2-1, with D maybe TRBD1 (5 bases). V shed 3 bases and J shed 8 bases, with 14 bases lying between them. From germline, CDR1 is LNHDA and CDR2 SQIVND (reference sequence). The CDR3 consists of 14 residues. The CDR3 coding sequence is TGTGCCAGTAGTATGACAGACGCCAAGTATGAGCAGTTCTTC. Its translation: CASSMTDAKYEQFF.

CDR3 bases: TGTGCCAGCAGCGGGTCGACAGGGGGCCTGTACACCTTC. Its protein is CASSGSTGGLYTF. The chain couples TRBV6-5 to TRBJ1-2; TRBD1 agrees at 10 bases. Losses at the gene ends were 6 bases for V and 11 bases for J; bases not matched to a gene: 9. The CDR3 loop spans 13 amino acids. The germline gives CDR1 MNHEY, CDR2 SVGAGI.

The genes are TRBV6-2 or TRBV6-3 and TRBJ2-1; D remains unclear. This CDR3 is built from 12 residues. Per germline, CDR1 MNHEY and CDR2 SVGEGT. Trimming removed 5 bases from V and 8 bases from J, with 10 bases in between. CDR3 sequence: CASSQTGYEQFF. The CDR3 coding sequence is TGTGCCAGCAGTCAAACGGGTTATGAGCAGTTCTTC.

The chain carries TRBV19 and TRBJ1-2, with a weak D call TRBD1 (6 bases). V lost 3 bases, J lost 6 bases, and 14 bases lay in between. The CDR3 covers 14 residues. The germline V gene encodes CDR1 LNHDA and CDR2 SQIVND (reference sequence). The CDR3: CASSILTGRHGYTF. The CDR3, as DNA: TGTGCCAGTAGTATTTTAACAGGGAGACATGGCTACACCTTC.

J is TRBJ1-5 and V is TRBV4-1; 7 nucleotides line up with TRBD1. Germline values: CDR1 MGHRA, CDR2 YSYEKL. The CDR3 is made up of 15 amino acids. V lost 0 bases, J lost 6 bases, and 5 bases stayed unmatched. The CDR3 reads CASSQDPTGSQPQHF. The CDR3 DNA is TGCGCCAGCAGCCAAGATCCGACAGGGAGTCAGCCCCAGCATTTT.

V is TRBV15 and J is TRBJ1-5; D gene uncertain. Germline lookup yields CDR1 LNHNV and CDR2 YYDKDF (reference sequence). Trimming stripped 0 bases from V and 8 bases from J, with 11 bases between. The CDR3 length is 14 residues. CDR3 loop: CATSRDGGMEPQHF. The CDR3 DNA reads TGTGCCACCAGCAGAGATGGAGGGATGGAGCCCCAGCATTTT.

This clone was observed a few times. The rearrangement links TRBV5-1 to TRBJ1-1, with TRBD1 matching over 7 bases. CDR1 is SGHRS, CDR2 YFSETQ, per germline. V gave up 4 bases and J gave up 9 bases; unmatched junction bases: 15. This CDR3 is built from 15 residues. Written as DNA, the CDR3 is TGCGCCAGCAGCAACCCCGCCCAGGGGGTAGAGAAAGCTTTCTTT. Amino acid sequence: CASSNPAQGVEKAFF.

This clone was counted only a few times. V is TRBV10-3 and J is TRBJ1-2; D remains ambiguous. Trimming shortened V by 7 bases and J by 4 bases, and 7 bases separated the two germline ends. Germline assignment: CDR1 ENHRY and CDR2 SYGVKD. CDR3 length: 11 amino acids. The CDR3 here is CAITGGYGYTF. In DNA form, the CDR3 reads TGTGCCATCACGGGTGGCTATGGCTACACCTTC.

In regard to this clone: Other DNA sequences from this sample encode an identical CDR3 as well. CDR3 residues: CASSIGGDSPLHF. The DNA for the CDR3 is TGTGCCAGTAGTATCGGGGGAGATTCACCCCTCCACTTT. The genes are TRBV19 and TRBJ1-6; weak D call: TRBD1 (5 bases). The CDR3 is 13 residues long. Deletions cut 3 bases from V and 8 bases from J, with 8 bases between. Germline V gene lookup returns CDR1 LNHDA and CDR2 SQIVND (reference sequence).

This chain uses TRBV2 with TRBJ1-5; unclear D gene. Trimming shortened V by 5 bases and J by 5 bases, and 10 bases separated the two germline ends. This CDR3 has 13 amino acids. Germline V CDR1 and CDR2: SNHLY, FYNNEI. The CDR3, as DNA: TGTGCCAGCAGTCTGAGCGGCGATCAGCCCCAGCATTTT. Translated, it gives CASSLSGDQPQHF.

The chain is built from TRBV30 and TRBJ1-5; a possible D gene is TRBD1 (6 bases). Germline V gene lookup returns CDR1 GTSNPN and CDR2 SVGIG (reference sequence). CDR3 size: 14 residues. With 0 bases removed from V and 4 bases from J, the gap between germline ends came to 10 bases. The CDR3 sequence is CAWSVQGTNQPQHF. As DNA, the CDR3 is TGTGCCTGGAGTGTACAAGGGACAAATCAGCCCCAGCATTTT. The full variable domain, its missing parts supplied by reference TRBV30 and TRBJ1-5, is SQTIHQWPATLVQPVGSPLSLECTVEGTSNPNLYWYRQAAGRGLQLLFYSVGIGQISSEVPQNLSASRPQDRQFILSSKKLLLSDSGFYLCAWSVQGTNQPQHFGDGTRLSIL.

The chain uses TRBV10-1 and TRBJ2-7; D might be TRBD1 (6 bases). The CDR3 is 13 residues long. Trimming took off 5 bases at V and 7 bases at J, with 15 bases between the two ends. The germline V gene has CDR1 WNHNN and CDR2 SYGVQD (reference sequence). The CDR3 sequence: CASSSRQDGEQYF. For the CDR3, the DNA is TGCGCCAGCAGTTCCCGACAGGACGGGGAGCAGTACTTC.

This chain links TRBV6-5 with TRBJ1-1, with 9 bases lining up with TRBD1. The CDR3 totals 13 residues. Per the germline V gene, CDR1 is MNHEY and CDR2 is SVGAGI. V lost 2 bases to trimming and J lost 7 bases; unmatched junction nucleotides: 2. The CDR3, as DNA: TGTGCCAGCAGTTACGGGACAGGGATTGAAGCTTTCTTT. This translates into CASSYGTGIEAFF.

This chain joins TRBV25-1 and TRBJ1-2, with TRBD1 matching over 8 bases. The CDR3 is 14 residues long. Trimming at V came to 7 bases and at J to 4 bases, leaving 8 bases not matched to a gene. CDR1 is MGHDK and CDR2 is SYGVNS in the germline V gene. The CDR3 loop is CASTPPGQAYGYTF. As DNA, the CDR3 is TGTGCCAGCACCCCTCCGGGACAGGCCTATGGCTACACCTTC.

The chain is built from TRBV19 and TRBJ2-2, with D possibly being TRBD1 (6 bases). Trimming pared 2 bases from V and 3 bases from J, leaving 13 bases between. From germline, CDR1 is LNHDA and CDR2 SQIVND (reference sequence). This CDR3 is 16 amino acids long. CDR3 protein: CASSIKTGFDTGELFF. CDR3 DNA sequence: TGTGCCAGTAGTATAAAAACAGGGTTTGACACCGGGGAGCTGTTTTTT. Looking up the rest from reference TRBV19 and TRBJ2-2 gives the full variable domain: DGGITQSPKYLFRKEGQNVTLSCEQNLNHDAMYWYRQDPGQGLRLIYYSQIVNDFQKGDIAEGYSVSREKKESFPLTVTSAQKNPTAFYLCASSIKTGFDTGELFFGEGSRLTVL.

This clone was picked up one time. The chain employs TRBV30 and TRBJ1-2; perhaps TRBD1 as D (6 bases). The CDR3 loop spans 13 amino acids. Germline CDR1 is GTSNPN and CDR2 is SVGIG (reference sequence). The V end was cut by 0 bases, the J end by 8 bases, with 13 bases between. The CDR3 protein is CAWSVMSGEGYTF. CDR3 nucleotide sequence: TGTGCCTGGAGTGTTATGTCAGGGGAGGGCTACACCTTC.

This clone was found a few times. The CDR3 bases are TGTGCCTGGAGTCCAAGGGGCGACTGGCCCCAGCATTTT. This codes for CAWSPRGDWPQHF. This chain joins TRBV30 and TRBJ1-5; tentative D call: TRBD1 (5 bases). Trimming shortened V by 2 bases and J by 9 bases, and 14 bases separated the two germline ends. There are 13 residues in the CDR3. The germline gives CDR1 GTSNPN, CDR2 SVGIG (reference sequence).